What follows are 27 T cell receptor beta chains derived from one specimen sequenced in a study of T cell repertoires in cytomegalovirus infection. TCRdb redid the calling of the reads with MiXCR, one entry per CDR3 protein. The sample consists of 300,000 to 400,000 distinct CDR3 sequences, 29% of them appearing once. The antigens these receptors bind are not known. The sequences come from cultured PBMCs, collected from culture after CMV antigen stimulation. The receptors derive from a human donor in good health (CMV status not recorded). Some clones in this sample may be carry-over from other donors' samples.

CDR3: CASKDVNSRGTEAFF. The CDR3, as DNA: TGTGCCAGCAAAGACGTAAACTCCCGGGGCACTGAAGCTTTCTTT. The genes are TRBV12-3 or TRBV12-4 and TRBJ1-1; D unresolved. This CDR3 has 15 amino acids. V was cut by 7 bases and J by 4 bases, with 19 bases left in between.

V gene TRBV4-1 combines with J gene TRBJ2-5, with 12 bases that match TRBD1. The V and J ends lost 1 base and 5 bases, in that order; junction bases with no gene match: 5. Germline loops: CDR1 MGHRA, CDR2 YSYEKL. The CDR3 consists of 16 residues. In DNA, the CDR3 is TGCGCCAGCAGCCAAGGCGGGACAGGGGGCTCGGAGACCCAGTACTTC. It translates to CASSQGGTGGSETQYF.

This clonotype has a handful of counts. The CDR3 DNA follows: TGTGCCAGCAATACTAACAGGGATGGTAATTCACCCCTCCACTTT. It encodes CASNTNRDGNSPLHF. V gene TRBV6-1 combines with J gene TRBJ1-6; D might be TRBD1 (6 bases). Trimming removed 7 bases at V and 6 bases at J, with 16 bases between. Germline lookup yields CDR1 MNHNS and CDR2 SASEGT. The CDR3 has 15 amino acids.

This chain links TRBV6-6 with TRBJ2-3; D is uncertain. Germline values: CDR1 MNHNY, CDR2 SVGAGI (reference sequence). Trimming took off 4 bases at V and 2 bases at J, with 13 bases between the two ends. This CDR3 contains 15 residues. CDR3 residues: CASSWPQSDTDTQYF. CDR3 coding DNA: TGTGCCAGCAGTTGGCCGCAGTCTGACACAGATACGCAGTATTTT.

CDR3 region: CASSQAADSGNTIYF. The CDR3 coding sequence is TGTGCCAGCAGCCAAGCGGCGGACTCTGGAAACACCATATATTTT. The V call is TRBV4-2, the J call TRBJ1-3; D gene unclear. The CDR3 is made up of 15 amino acids. V lost 1 base, J lost 0 bases, and 7 bases lay in between. Germline CDR1 is LGHNA and CDR2 is YNFKEQ.

The chain recombines TRBV18 with TRBJ2-1, with TRBD2 matching over 11 bases. J gave up 1 base and V 1 base, and 6 bases lay outside the gene matches. The CDR3 is made up of 18 amino acids. Germline values: CDR1 KGHSH, CDR2 LQKENI. The CDR3 here is CASSPLAGGPTSYNEQFF. CDR3 DNA sequence: TGTGCCAGCTCACCACTAGCGGGAGGGCCCACTTCCTACAATGAGCAGTTCTTC.

This clonotype turned up a few times. The chain couples TRBV27 to TRBJ1-5; no definite D call. From germline, CDR1 is MNHEY and CDR2 SMNVEV (reference sequence). V dropped 2 bases and J dropped 6 bases, with 14 bases sitting between them. The CDR3 is made up of 15 amino acids. DNA for the CDR3: TGTGCCAGCAGTTTAGAAGGGTTGCTAGGTCAGCCCCAGCATTTT. Amino acid sequence: CASSLEGLLGQPQHF.

This rearrangement joins TRBV4-1 to TRBJ2-1, with a weak D call TRBD2 (6 bases). Germline CDR1 and CDR2: MGHRA and YSYEKL. The CDR3 runs to 14 residues. The V end lost 2 bases, the J end lost 10 bases, and 15 bases lay between the germline ends. The CDR3 here is CASSQPLSGREQFF. In nucleotides, the CDR3 is TGCGCCAGCAGCCAACCCTTAAGTGGGAGGGAGCAGTTCTTC.

The V gene is TRBV14, the J gene TRBJ2-1; TRBD2 matches at 11 bases. CDR3 length: 17 amino acids. CDR1 is SGHDN, CDR2 FVKESK, per germline. V trimming: 0 bases; J trimming: 7 bases; junction bases outside the gene matches: 8. DNA of the CDR3: TGTGCCAGCAGCCAAGATTTTCCTAGCGGGAGGTATAATGAGCAGTTCTTC. Protein product: CASSQDFPSGRYNEQFF.

V gene TRBV6-4 combines with J gene TRBJ2-3; D not resolved. CDR1 MRHNA and CDR2 SNTAGT come from the germline V gene. The CDR3 is 16 amino acids. Trimming cost V 5 bases and J 0 bases, with 15 bases left between them. CDR3 in DNA: TGTGCCAGCAGTACCGACTCTGCCTCTAGCACAGATACGCAGTATTTT. Amino acids: CASSTDSASSTDTQYF.

V is TRBV7-2 and J is TRBJ1-1; tentative D call: TRBD1 (5 bases). V lost 4 bases and J 4 bases, leaving 13 bases between the germline ends. The germline gives CDR1 SGHTA, CDR2 FQGNSA. This CDR3 region has 14 residues. The CDR3 coding sequence is TGTGCCAGCAGCTCGAGCCGGGGGGTCACTGAAGCTTTCTTT. Encoded protein: CASSSSRGVTEAFF.

The sample holds many counts of this clonotype. V gene TRBV7-8 combines with J gene TRBJ1-1; D may be TRBD1 (6 bases). The CDR3 loop spans 14 amino acids. The germline gives CDR1 SGHVS, CDR2 FQNEAQ. The V and J ends lost 5 bases and 1 base respectively, with 11 bases between them. CDR3 in DNA: TGTGCCAGCAGCGGGGGGGCGGGGAACACTGAAGCTTTCTTT. Translation: CASSGGAGNTEAFF.

This clonotype was found a few times. As DNA, the CDR3 is TGTGCCAGCAGCCAGGCAAAGGACACCCACTCTGGAAACACCATATATTTT. Its translation is CASSQAKDTHSGNTIYF. This chain uses TRBV3-1 with TRBJ1-3; D is possibly TRBD1 (5 bases). This CDR3 spans 17 amino acids. Trimming left V 3 bases short and J 0 bases short, with 15 bases between. CDR1 is LGHDT and CDR2 is YNNKEL in the germline V gene (reference sequence).

This clonotype turned up a few times. The chain recombines TRBV12-3 or TRBV12-4 with TRBJ2-3; the D is unclear. CDR3 length: 12 amino acids. V lost 5 bases to trimming and J lost 4 bases, with 7 bases between them. The CDR3 is CASSPSADTQYF. CDR3 sequence (DNA): TGTGCCAGCAGTCCCTCAGCAGATACGCAGTATTTT.

This clonotype was detected a few times. Sequence at one end of the junction differs from germline and may be a read error. This chain uses TRBV7-7 with TRBJ2-2, with a possible D match to TRBD2 (5 bases). Germline V gives CDR1 SSHAT, CDR2 FNYEAQ (reference sequence). CDR3 length: 14 residues. The CDR3 coding sequence is TGTGCTAGCAGCTTAGGAGGAGGCACCGGGGAGCTGTTTTTT. Its protein product is CASSLGGGTGELFF.

The chain uses TRBV5-1 and TRBJ2-5; the D gene is possibly TRBD2 (6 bases). With 0 bases removed from V and 5 bases from J, the gap between germline ends came to 11 bases. From germline, CDR1 is SGHRS and CDR2 YFSETQ. The CDR3 extends over 14 amino acids. CDR3 DNA: TGCGCCAGCAGCTTGGCCCGGGAGCGGGAGACCCAGTACTTC. Its translation is CASSLARERETQYF.

The table lists this clonotype with a few counts. CDR3 sequence: CASSSRDRDQPQHF. The CDR3 nucleotides read TGTGCCAGCAGTTCCCGGGACCGGGATCAGCCCCAGCATTTT. The chain joins TRBV12-3 or TRBV12-4 to TRBJ1-5; possible D gene TRBD1, 5 bases. The CDR3 consists of 14 residues. Between the trimmed V and J ends, which lost 4 bases and 5 bases, there was a span of 12 bases.

About this clonotype itself: A much larger clone lies a single base off, so this may be a read error. The gene calls are TRBV5-4 and TRBJ1-1; 11 positions agree with TRBD1. V dropped 7 bases and J dropped 1; count of bases not matched to a gene: 3. From germline, CDR1 is SGHNT and CDR2 YYREEE (reference sequence). CDR3 length: 14 amino acids. As DNA, the CDR3 is TGTGCCAGCGGCGGGACAGGGGGGAACACTGAAGCTTTCTTT. Protein: CASGGTGGNTEAFF. Drawing the rest from reference TRBV5-4 and TRBJ1-1, the complete variable domain is ETGVTQSPTHLIKTRGQQVTLRCSSQSGHNTVSWYQQALGQGPQFIFQYYREEENGRGNFPPRFSGLQFPNYSSELNVNALELDDSALYLCASGGTGGNTEAFFGQGTRLTVV.

The table lists this clonotype with a few counts. The chain employs TRBV7-2 and TRBJ2-1; D remains ambiguous. Germline lookup yields CDR1 SGHTA and CDR2 FQGNSA. The CDR3 loop spans 15 amino acids. V dropped 0 bases and J dropped 1 base, with 7 bases sitting between them. DNA of the CDR3: TGTGCCAGCAGCTTAGCTCACGGGTCCTACAATGAGCAGTTCTTC. Translating gives CASSLAHGSYNEQFF. The variable domain in full, completed from reference TRBV7-2 and TRBJ2-1, reads GAGVSQSPSNKVTEKGKDVELRCDPISGHTALYWYRQSLGQGLEFLIYFQGNSAPDKSGLPSDRFSAERTGGSVSTLTIQRTQQEDSAVYLCASSLAHGSYNEQFFGPGTRLTVL.

This clonotype has more than one count but fewer than ten. Here the CDR3 DNA reads TGTGCCAGCAGTGTCCCGGGACAGGGGGGTAACACCGGGGAGCTGTTTTTT. Amino acids: CASSVPGQGGNTGELFF. J is TRBJ2-2 and V is TRBV25-1; TRBD1 matches 11 bases. Looked up from germline, CDR1 is MGHDK and CDR2 is SYGVNS. Losses at the gene ends were 4 bases for V and 2 bases for J; bases not matched to a gene: 6. This CDR3 region has 17 residues. Complete variable domain (other parts from reference TRBV25-1 and TRBJ2-2): EADIYQTPRYLVIGTGKKITLECSQTMGHDKMYWYQQDPGMELHLIHYSYGVNSTEKGDLSSESTVSRIRTEHFPLTLESARPSHTSQYLCASSVPGQGGNTGELFFGEGSRLTVL.

This clonotype was detected ten times or more. The chain recombines TRBV7-8 with TRBJ2-7; a weak D match, TRBD2 (6 bases). Germline V gene data show CDR1 as SGHVS and CDR2 as FQNEAQ. The CDR3 covers 12 residues. Trimming left V 7 bases short and J 7 bases short, with 14 bases between. The CDR3: CASTTPRGEQYF. The DNA of the CDR3 is TGTGCCAGCACCACTCCACGGGGGGAGCAGTACTTC.

The chain has TRBV6-5 and TRBJ2-1, with 8 bases lining up with TRBD1. Germline CDR1 MNHEY, CDR2 SVGAGI. The CDR3 loop spans 12 amino acids. With 5 bases clipped from V and 15 bases from J, the junction kept 9 bases outside the gene matches. CDR3 sequence (DNA): TGTGCCAGCAGTCCGACAGGGGTGGTTTCGTTCTTC. This codes for CASSPTGVVSFF.

This chain connects TRBV7-2 to TRBJ2-7; weak D call: TRBD1 (5 bases). V lost 0 bases and J 0 bases, leaving 15 bases between the germline ends. Germline V gene lookup returns CDR1 SGHTA and CDR2 FQGNSA. The CDR3 has 17 amino acids. This CDR3 is CASSLAIGASGSYEQYF. DNA for the CDR3: TGTGCCAGCAGCTTAGCGATAGGGGCCTCCGGCTCCTACGAGCAGTACTTC.

Regarding this clonotype: A read error may be the cause here, since a much bigger clone is one base away. The chain has TRBV6-6 and TRBJ1-5; the match to TRBD1 covers 8 bases. With V trimmed by 5 bases and J by 4 bases, 4 bases remained unmatched. This CDR3 has 14 residues. Germline V CDR1 and CDR2: MNHNY, SVGAGI (reference sequence). Written as DNA, the CDR3 is TGTGCCAGCAGTACGGACAGGGAGAATCAGCCCCAGCATTTT. It specifies CASSTDRENQPQHF.

The V call is TRBV20-1, the J call TRBJ1-2, with D perhaps matching TRBD1 (5 bases). The V gene's germline CDR1 is DFQATT and CDR2 SNEGSKA (reference sequence). V lost 5 bases, J lost 0 bases, and 16 bases lay in between. This CDR3 region has 15 residues. CDR3 DNA: TGCAGTGCTTTTAGACAGACGTTAGCTAACTATGGCTACACCTTC. This codes for CSAFRQTLANYGYTF.

This rearrangement joins TRBV20-1 to TRBJ2-5; 10 bases agree with TRBD2. Germline V lookup: CDR1 DFQATT, CDR2 SNEGSKA (reference sequence). V lost 6 bases and J lost 2; bases outside the gene matches: 3. CDR3 length: 13 residues. The CDR3 reads CSAATSGQETQYF. The DNA of the CDR3 is TGCAGTGCAGCGACTAGCGGGCAAGAGACCCAGTACTTC.

V and J are TRBV5-1 and TRBJ1-1; D remains unclear. V lost 1 base, J lost 1 base, and 11 bases lay in between. From germline, CDR1 is SGHRS and CDR2 YFSETQ. CDR3 length: 15 amino acids. In DNA form, the CDR3 reads TGCGCCAGCAGCTTGAATCCCCCACAGAACACTGAAGCTTTCTTT. Amino acids: CASSLNPPQNTEAFF.